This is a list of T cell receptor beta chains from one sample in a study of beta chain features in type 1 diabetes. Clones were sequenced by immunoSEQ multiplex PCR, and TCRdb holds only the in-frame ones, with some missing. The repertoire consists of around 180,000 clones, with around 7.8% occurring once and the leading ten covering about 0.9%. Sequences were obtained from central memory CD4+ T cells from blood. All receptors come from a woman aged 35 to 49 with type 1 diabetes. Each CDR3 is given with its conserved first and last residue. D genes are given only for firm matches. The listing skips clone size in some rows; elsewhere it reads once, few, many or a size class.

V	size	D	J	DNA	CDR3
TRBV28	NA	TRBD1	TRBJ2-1	TGTGCCAGCAGCCTGGGACAGGGGGCGCGTAATGAGCAGTTCTTC	CASSLGQGARNEQFF
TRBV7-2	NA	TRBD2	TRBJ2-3	TGTGCCAGCAGCTTACCGGGGGGACGCACAGATACGCAGTATTTT	CASSLPGGRTDTQYF
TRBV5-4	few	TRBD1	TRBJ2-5	TGTGCCAGCAGCCTCGGGACAGCTCAAGAGACCCAGTACTTC	CASSLGTAQETQYF
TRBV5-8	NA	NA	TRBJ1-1	TGTGCCAGCAGCTTGTACGCAGTGAACACTGAAGCTTTCTTT	CASSLYAVNTEAFF
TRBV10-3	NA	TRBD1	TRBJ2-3	TGTGCCATCAGTGAGAGGACAGGGAATGCCGCAGATACGCAGTATTTT	CAISERTGNAADTQYF
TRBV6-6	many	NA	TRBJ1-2	TGTGCCAGCAGACGAGACAGCGGCTACACCTTC	CASRRDSGYTF
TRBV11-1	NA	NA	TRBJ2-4	TGTGCCAGCAGCTTCAGGGAAAACATTCAGTACTTC	CASSFRENIQYF
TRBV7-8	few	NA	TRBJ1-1	TGTGCCAGCAGCCTCCGGGACACTGAAGCTTTCTTT	CASSLRDTEAFF
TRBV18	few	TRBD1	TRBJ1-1	TGTGCCAGCTCACCGTCCAGGGGGATTATGAACACTGAAGCTTTCTTT	CASSPSRGIMNTEAFF
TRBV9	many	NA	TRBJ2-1	TGTGCCAGCAGCCAGGGCCCGGTGGACAATGAGCAGTTCTTC	CASSQGPVDNEQFF
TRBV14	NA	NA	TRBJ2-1	TGTGCCAGCAGCCTTCAGGGGCTCGTTCTCAATGAGCAGTTCTTC	CASSLQGLVLNEQFF
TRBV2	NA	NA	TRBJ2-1	TGTGCCAGCAGTGAACTAGCCCACAATGAGCAGTTCTTC	CASSELAHNEQFF
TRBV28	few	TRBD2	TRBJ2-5	TGTGCCAGCAGTGCCCCCCCAGCGGGGGGCCAAGAGACCCAGTACTTC	CASSAPPAGGQETQYF
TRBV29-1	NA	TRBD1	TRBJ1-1	TGCAGCGTCCACCAGGACAGGGCCGGCACTGAAGCTTTCTTT	CSVHQDRAGTEAFF
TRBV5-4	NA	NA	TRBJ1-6	TGTGCCAGCAGCCGTGGGGGGGCTGGGGGCTCCTATAATTCACCCCTCCACTTT	CASSRGGAGGSYNSPLHF
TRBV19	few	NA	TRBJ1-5	TGTGCCAGTAGTCGGGAGGGTGAACAGCCCCAGCATTTT	CASSREGEQPQHF
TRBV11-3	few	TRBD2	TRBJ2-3	TGTGCCAGCAGCTTAAGCGGGATAGGAGGGACGCAGTATTTT	CASSLSGIGGTQYF
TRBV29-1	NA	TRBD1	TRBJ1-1	TGCAGCGTCAACCGCCGGGACAGGGGGGTAAACACTGAAGCTTTCTTT	CSVNRRDRGVNTEAFF
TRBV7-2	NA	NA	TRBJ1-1	TGTGCCAGCAGACCCGACAGGAGTCACACTGAAGCTTTCTTT	CASRPDRSHTEAFF
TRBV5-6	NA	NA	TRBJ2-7	TGTGCCAGCAGCTTGGAAGGGGGTTGGGGGTTGAGCTCCTACGAGCAGTACTTC	CASSLEGGWGLSSYEQYF
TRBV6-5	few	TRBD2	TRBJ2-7	TGTGCCAGCAGGACTAGCGGGAGGAAAAACGAGCAGTACTTC	CASRTSGRKNEQYF
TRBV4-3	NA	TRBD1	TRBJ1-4	TGCGCCAGCAGCCAGGGACAGTTTAATGAAAAACTGTTTTTT	CASSQGQFNEKLFF
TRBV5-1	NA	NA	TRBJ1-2	TGCGCCAGCAGCTTAGGAACAGACTATGGCTACACCTTC	CASSLGTDYGYTF
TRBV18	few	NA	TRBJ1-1	TGTGCCAGCTCACCACCCATGAGGGGAGGCACTGAAGCTTTCTTT	CASSPPMRGGTEAFF
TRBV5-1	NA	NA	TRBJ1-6	TGCGCCAGCAGCTTCGAGGGCTCCTATAATTCACCCCTCCACTTT	CASSFEGSYNSPLHF
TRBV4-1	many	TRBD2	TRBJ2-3	TGCGCCAGCAGCCTGCGGACTAGCGGGGGGGAGGATACGCAGTATTTT	CASSLRTSGGEDTQYF
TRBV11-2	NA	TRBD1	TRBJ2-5	TGTGCCAGCAGCCCGCTTGGGACAGAGAACGGAAAGACCCAGTACTTC	CASSPLGTENGKTQYF
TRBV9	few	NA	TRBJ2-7	TGTGCCAGCAGCCTCACCGGGACCTACGAGCAGTACTTC	CASSLTGTYEQYF
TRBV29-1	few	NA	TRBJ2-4	TGCAGCGTTGTTCAGGGTGCGGACATTCAGTACTTC	CSVVQGADIQYF
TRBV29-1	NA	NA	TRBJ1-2	TGCAGCGTAGAGACAGCTAACTATGGCTACACCTTC	CSVETANYGYTF
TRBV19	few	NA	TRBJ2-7	TGTGCCAGTAGCAGGAATGTACAGGGCCGCTCCTACGAGCAGTACTTC	CASSRNVQGRSYEQYF
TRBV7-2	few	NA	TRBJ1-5	TGTGCCAGCAGCCTCCCGGGGGGTCAGCCCCAGCATTTT	CASSLPGGQPQHF
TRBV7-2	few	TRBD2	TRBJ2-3	TGTGCCAGCAGCCCCTTCTACTTCAGCGGGGGGGATAACACAGATACGCAGTATTTT	CASSPFYFSGGDNTDTQYF
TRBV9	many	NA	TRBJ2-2	TGTGCCAGCGTGAGGGACTCCTTAGGCACCGGGGAGCTGTTTTTT	CASVRDSLGTGELFF
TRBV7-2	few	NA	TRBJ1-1	TGTGCCAGCAGCTTTTTGAGTACTGAAGCTTTCTTT	CASSFLSTEAFF
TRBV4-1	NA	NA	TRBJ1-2	TGCGCCAGCAGCCAAGGAGAAGCGGCAAAAAGGGGCTACACCTTC	CASSQGEAAKRGYTF
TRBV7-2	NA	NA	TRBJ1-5	TGTGCCAGCAGCTTATCTTCTAGCAATCAGCCCCAGCATTTT	CASSLSSSNQPQHF
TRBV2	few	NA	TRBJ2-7	TGTGCCAGCAAAGGGAGTGGTGTGGTGGACGAGCAGTACTTC	CASKGSGVVDEQYF
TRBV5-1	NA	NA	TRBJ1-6	TGCGCCAGCAGCTGGGGGTCCGGAGGGAATTCACCCCTCCACTTT	CASSWGSGGNSPLHF
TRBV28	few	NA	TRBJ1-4	TGTGCCAGCAGTTTTATGAATGAAAAACTGTTTTTT	CASSFMNEKLFF
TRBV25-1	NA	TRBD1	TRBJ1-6	TGTGCCAGCAGTGAATCAGGGGGCGGAGGATCACCCCTCCACTTT	CASSESGGGGSPLHF